A single sample is the source of the 12 T cell receptor beta chains below, sequenced in a study of OX40 agonist ivuxolimab in advanced cancers. Assay used: immunoSEQ multiplex PCR; TCRdb lists only in-frame clones, some missing. Of roughly 80,000 clones in the sample, 86% were seen once. Sequencing was performed on CD4+ or CD8+ T cells sorted from blood, taken in a trial of the OX40 agonist ivuxolimab. These receptors came from an adult with an advanced solid tumor such as melanoma, head and neck, liver or kidney cancer.

This sequence joins TRBV5-1 and TRBJ1-3, with D maybe TRBD1 (5 bases). Germline values: CDR1 SGHRS, CDR2 YFSETQ. Trimming left V 6 bases short and J 3 bases short, with 13 bases between. The CDR3 sequence is 14 residues long. DNA for the CDR3: TGCGCCAGCACATACGGGACTTATGGAAACACCATATATTTT. Its translation is CASTYGTYGNTIYF.

V usage is TRBV6-6 and J usage is TRBJ2-5; no clear D. V gave up 6 bases and J gave up 3 bases, with 5 bases separating them. CDR3 length equals 11 residues. The germline CDR1 and CDR2 sequences are MNHNY and SVGAGI (reference sequence). CDR3 region: CASSLKETQYF. DNA of the CDR3: TGTGCCAGCAGCCTTAAAGAGACCCAGTACTTC.

This chain joins TRBV7-9 and TRBJ1-2; D unclear. Germline V gene sequence: CDR1 SEHNR, CDR2 FQNEAQ (reference sequence). This CDR3 is 11 amino acids long. V was trimmed by 4 bases and J by 3 bases, leaving 3 bases between them. CDR3 nucleotide sequence: TGTGCCAGCAGCTCCCACTATGGCTACACCTTC. Translation: CASSSHYGYTF.

This clone is a singleton in its sample. The rearrangement links TRBV19 to TRBJ1-5; unclear D gene. The CDR3 is made up of 13 amino acids. Between the trimmed V and J ends, which lost 9 bases and 6 bases, there was a span of 15 bases. Per the germline V gene, CDR1 is LNHDA and CDR2 is SQIVND (reference sequence). CDR3 nucleotides: TGTGCCAGCCTAGGGCGGATTGGTCAGCCCCAGCATTTT. It codes for CASLGRIGQPQHF.

The table lists this clone with a count of one. The V gene is TRBV28, the J gene TRBJ2-7; D not resolved. The CDR3 contains 12 residues. The germline V gene encodes CDR1 MDHEN and CDR2 SYDVKM. The ends were cut back, 5 bases at V and 3 bases at J, with 8 bases in the middle. This CDR3 reads CASSDTFYEQYF. For the CDR3, the DNA is TGTGCCAGCAGTGACACCTTCTACGAGCAGTACTTC. Variable domain in full (rest from reference TRBV28 and TRBJ2-7): DVKVTQSSRYLVKRTGEKVFLECVQDMDHENMFWYRQDPGLGLRLIYFSYDVKMKEKGDIPEGYSVSREKKERFSLILESASTNQTSMYLCASSDTFYEQYFGPGTRLTVT.

V usage is TRBV7-2 and J usage is TRBJ2-5; no definite D call. Deletions cut 1 base from V and 7 bases from J, with 16 bases between. This CDR3 is 15 amino acids long. Germline values: CDR1 SGHTA, CDR2 FQGNSA. The CDR3 reads CASSLGPDLVGTQYF. The CDR3 region has the DNA TGTGCCAGCAGCTTAGGTCCAGACTTGGTGGGGACCCAGTACTTC.

V is TRBV6-6 and J is TRBJ2-7; TRBD1 agrees at 7 bases. J lost 6 bases, V lost 6 bases, and 5 bases had no gene match. Germline CDR1 and CDR2: MNHNY and SVGAGI (reference sequence). This CDR3 comprises 12 residues. DNA of the CDR3: TGTGCCAGCAGCCAACAGGGGAGCGAGCAGTACTTC. It is translated as CASSQQGSEQYF.

This sequence joins TRBV2 and TRBJ1-6; D might be TRBD1 (6 bases). Trimming shortened V by 1 base and J by 6 bases, and 10 bases separated the two germline ends. The CDR3 runs to 15 residues. Germline assignment: CDR1 SNHLY and CDR2 FYNNEI. In DNA, the CDR3 is TGTGCCAGCAGTGAAGTACAGGGTGGTAATTCACCCCTCCACTTT. Translation gives CASSEVQGGNSPLHF.

The CDR3 is CASSSGDFTDTQYF. The CDR3 DNA follows: TGTGCCAGCTCTAGCGGGGATTTCACAGATACGCAGTATTTT. This sequence joins TRBV5-4 and TRBJ2-3, with 9 nucleotides matching TRBD2. There are 14 residues in the CDR3. V lost 7 bases to trimming and J lost 2 bases; unmatched junction nucleotides: 5. Germline assignment: CDR1 SGHNT and CDR2 YYREEE (reference sequence).

The rearrangement joins TRBV4-2 to TRBJ2-1; 7 nucleotides align to TRBD2. Unmatched junction bases numbered 9, after V lost 4 bases and J lost 9 bases. Per germline, CDR1 LGHNA and CDR2 YNFKEQ. The CDR3 has 14 residues. In DNA, the CDR3 is TGTGCCAGCAGCCTCGGGAGGCCTGCAGTTGAGCAGTTCTTC. Encoded protein: CASSLGRPAVEQFF.

This rearrangement joins TRBV10-3 to TRBJ2-3; 8 positions agree with TRBD2. The V segment lost 3 bases and the J segment 3 bases; nucleotides outside the gene matches: 5. The CDR3 totals 15 residues. Germline V gives CDR1 ENHRY, CDR2 SYGVKD. As DNA, the CDR3 is TGTGCCATCAGTGAAGGCGGGGGGCGGACAGATACGCAGTATTTT. This codes for CAISEGGGRTDTQYF.

In its sample, this clone was seen a few times. This sequence joins TRBV6-5 and TRBJ1-2; D gene unclear. Germline V gene lookup returns CDR1 MNHEY and CDR2 SVGAGI. Deletions cut 0 bases from V and 8 bases from J, with 16 bases between. The CDR3 totals 15 residues. The CDR3 nucleotides are TGTGCCAGCAGTTACTCGTTCGGACGGAGAGTCGGCTACACCTTC. Its translation is CASSYSFGRRVGYTF.